This T cell receptor beta chain was retrieved from a study of T-cell memory formation after mild COVID-19. Overall study context: Clustering of TCRs was largely donor specific.

Study-level results: Still unconfirmed is whether the second-wave clones peaking on day 37 recognized SARS-CoV-2. Cross-reactive memory appears to have joined, as suggested by some responding clones showing up in pre-infection memory.

As to this clonotype: What it binds is not known.

From 5'RACE with constant-segment primers came TCR alpha and TCR beta cDNA libraries that carried sample barcodes and UMIs. From the 5' RACE reads, TCRdb called clonotypes with MiXCR, one entry per CDR3 protein. This table holds around 370,000 distinct CDR3 sequences, roughly 21% found once. Sequenced: PBMCs or a T cell subset sorted from them (not recorded which). The clonotype was recovered from an adult woman who had mild COVID-19 (a few samples of this study predate the infection). Cell type and time point are not known.

The CDR3 DNA follows: TGTGCCAGCCGAGACTCAGAGACCCAGTACTTC. This sequence encodes CASRDSETQYF. The chain recombines TRBV7-9 with TRBJ2-5; D gene uncertain. The CDR3 has 11 amino acids. The ends were cut back, 8 bases at V and 4 bases at J, with 8 bases in the middle. Germline loops: CDR1 SEHNR, CDR2 FQNEAQ (reference sequence).